The 30 T cell receptor beta chains below come from one sample, sequenced in a study of blood T cell repertoires in COVID-19. Method: immunoSEQ multiplex PCR; TCRdb's copy keeps in-frame clones and lacks some. The data show around 300,000 clones, with around 89% seen just once and roughly 2.5% held by the top ten. The sequenced material came from PBMCs or T cells enriched from blood (not recorded which). The receptors were sampled from a woman aged 18-29 years who had recovered from COVID-19.

This sequence joins TRBV5-4 and TRBJ2-3; 9 bases match TRBD1. The CDR3 contains 15 residues. Germline V gene sequence: CDR1 SGHNT, CDR2 YYREEE (reference sequence). The junction had 5 bases not matched to a gene; V was cut back by 4 bases and J by 2 bases. This chain's CDR3 is CASSLRDRATDTQYF. In DNA, the CDR3 is TGTGCCAGCAGCCTCCGGGACAGGGCCACAGATACGCAGTATTTT.

Worth noting for this clone: One junction end does not reproduce the germline sequence, and a read error may be involved. As DNA, the CDR3 is TGTGCTAGCAGCGTAGGACAGGGGGGACACAATGAGCAGTTCTTC. Protein sequence: CASSVGQGGHNEQFF. J is TRBJ2-1 and V is TRBV7-7, with 10 bases that match TRBD1. Per germline, CDR1 SSHAT and CDR2 FNYEAQ (reference sequence). CDR3 length: 15 amino acids.

The V call is TRBV28, the J call TRBJ1-1, with 7 positions matching TRBD1. J gave up 6 bases and V 5 bases, and 9 bases lay outside the gene matches. The CDR3 runs to 14 residues. Germline V gene lookup returns CDR1 MDHEN and CDR2 SYDVKM. The DNA for the CDR3 is TGTGCCAGCAGTAAACTACTCCAGGGGGCTGAAGCTTTCTTT. Its translation: CASSKLLQGAEAFF.

This clone has a handful of counts. The chain combines TRBV2 with TRBJ1-5, with D perhaps TRBD1 (5 bases). The CDR3 spans 15 residues. V lost 4 bases to trimming and J lost 5 bases, with 15 bases between them. Germline assignment: CDR1 SNHLY and CDR2 FYNNEI. CDR3 residues: CASSVFQGKDQPQHF. The CDR3 coding sequence is TGTGCCAGCAGTGTTTTTCAGGGCAAGGATCAGCCCCAGCATTTT.

The chain uses TRBV2 and TRBJ2-7; D remains ambiguous. The CDR3 runs 15 residues. Germline V gene data show CDR1 as SNHLY and CDR2 as FYNNEI. V was trimmed by 1 base and J by 3 bases, leaving 13 bases between them. CDR3: CASSEGAGFYYEQYF. DNA of the CDR3: TGTGCCAGCAGTGAAGGGGCAGGTTTTTACTACGAGCAGTACTTC.

V gene TRBV7-8 combines with J gene TRBJ2-1, with unresolved D. The ends were cut back, 1 base at V and 4 bases at J, with 8 bases in the middle. The V gene's germline CDR1 is SGHVS and CDR2 FQNEAQ. The length of the CDR3 is 14 residues. The CDR3 is CASSLVDIYNEQFF. CDR3 nucleotides: TGTGCCAGCAGCTTAGTCGACATATACAATGAGCAGTTCTTC. Based on the CDR3 plus reference TRBV7-8 and TRBJ2-1, the full variable domain is GAGVSQSPRYKVAKRGQDVALRCDPISGHVSLFWYQQALGQGPEFLTYFQNEAQLDKSGLPSDRFFAERPEGSVSTLKIQRTQQEDSAVYLCASSLVDIYNEQFFGPGTRLTVL.

This chain uses TRBV10-3 with TRBJ2-2; D is possibly TRBD2 (6 bases). Germline V gene data show CDR1 as ENHRY and CDR2 as SYGVKD. Trimming removed 2 bases from V and 1 base from J, with 8 bases in between. The CDR3 loop spans 15 amino acids. The CDR3 loop reads CAISEAGGNTGELFF. CDR3 DNA: TGTGCCATCAGTGAGGCCGGGGGGAACACCGGGGAGCTGTTTTTT.

The chain uses TRBV6-1 and TRBJ1-2, with no clear D. Per germline, CDR1 MNHNS and CDR2 SASEGT. The CDR3 extends over 14 amino acids. The V end was cut by 3 bases, the J end by 5 bases, with 13 bases between. The CDR3 sequence is CASSDSPSGYGYTF. The DNA for the CDR3 is TGTGCCAGCAGTGATTCACCGTCCGGTTATGGCTACACCTTC.

The V call is TRBV4-1, the J call TRBJ1-3; maybe TRBD1 (6 bases). V was clipped by 0 bases and J by 4 bases, with 16 bases between them. There are 17 residues in the CDR3. The V gene's germline CDR1 is MGHRA and CDR2 YSYEKL. CDR3 sequence: CASSQDPPTGTGNTIYF. CDR3 bases: TGCGCCAGCAGCCAAGATCCTCCAACAGGGACCGGAAACACCATATATTTT.

This clone was seen only once. The chain links TRBV30 to TRBJ2-6; D is possibly TRBD2 (6 bases). CDR3 size: 14 residues. Germline V gene data show CDR1 as GTSNPN and CDR2 as SVGIG (reference sequence). Between the trimmed V and J ends, which lost 6 bases and 2 bases, there was a span of 11 bases. CDR3 in amino acids: CACYGEAGANVLTF. The CDR3 coding sequence is TGTGCCTGTTATGGGGAGGCTGGGGCCAACGTCCTGACTTTC.

The chain joins TRBV3-1 (or the pseudogene TRBV3-2) to TRBJ1-1; a possible D gene is TRBD1 (6 bases). V was shortened by 3 bases and J by 3 bases, with 17 bases between the two germline ends. Per germline, CDR1 LGHDT and CDR2 YNNKEL (reference sequence). This CDR3 has 16 amino acids. CDR3 coding DNA: TGTGCCAGCAGCCACCTCGGGACACCCAGGGACACTGAAGCTTTCTTT. Protein product: CASSHLGTPRDTEAFF.

The chain joins TRBV28 to TRBJ2-7; 7 bases match TRBD2. This CDR3 has 14 amino acids. Germline CDR1 MDHEN, CDR2 SYDVKM. Trimming cost V 3 bases and J 2 bases; bases outside gene matches: 4. CDR3 protein: CASSLGGAPYEQYF. CDR3 in DNA: TGTGCCAGCAGTTTGGGAGGGGCCCCCTACGAGCAGTACTTC.

The chain joins TRBV2 to TRBJ1-5; the D is unclear. The germline V and J ends were trimmed by 2 bases and 2 bases, with 7 bases remaining between them. This CDR3 region has 14 residues. Germline CDR1 reads SNHLY; CDR2 reads FYNNEI. The CDR3 DNA reads TGTGCCAGCAGTGAAAGGGAGGGCAATCAGCCCCAGCATTTT. Translated: CASSEREGNQPQHF.

The chain carries TRBV11-3 and TRBJ2-1; the match to TRBD1 covers 7 bases. Losses at the gene ends were 5 bases for V and 2 bases for J; bases not matched to a gene: 6. This CDR3 has 15 residues. Germline V gene sequence: CDR1 SGHNT, CDR2 YENEEA. CDR3 sequence reads: CASSPRQGPYNEQFF. In DNA form, the CDR3 reads TGTGCCAGCAGCCCCCGACAGGGTCCCTACAATGAGCAGTTCTTC. Based on the CDR3 plus reference TRBV11-3 and TRBJ2-1, the full variable domain is EAGVVQSPRYKIIEKKQPVAFWCNPISGHNTLYWYLQNLGQGPELLIRYENEEAVDDSQLPKDRFSAERLKGVDSTLKIQPAELGDSAVYLCASSPRQGPYNEQFFGPGTRLTVL.

The V call is TRBV12-2, the J call TRBJ1-1; no check of the table's D call, TRBD1, against the DNA was made. TRBV12-2 is assigned pseudogene status. The CDR3 sequence is 14 residues long. The CDR3 sequence is CASRLAYRDTEAFF. CDR3 DNA: TGTGCAAGTCGCTTAGCCTACAGGGACACTGAAGCTTTCTTT.

This clone was detected only once. Different DNA sequences within this sample yield the same CDR3. The chain carries TRBV19 and TRBJ1-1; D is ambiguous. The V gene's germline CDR1 is LNHDA and CDR2 SQIVND (reference sequence). Deletions cut 5 bases from V and 0 bases from J, with 4 bases between. The CDR3 has 12 residues. CDR3 sequence: CASSRVNTEAFF. CDR3 in DNA: TGTGCCAGTAGTCGGGTGAACACTGAAGCTTTCTTT.

The sample holds one count of this clone. An end of the junction does not agree with germline; a read error may underlie this. The chain couples TRBV29-1 to TRBJ1-4; 9 bases fit TRBD1. This CDR3 is built from 11 residues. The germline V gene has CDR1 SQVTM and CDR2 ANQGSEA. CDR3 coding DNA: TGCAGCGTTGAAGAAGGGACAGGGAGCCGCTTT. Residues: CSVEEGTGSRF.

The table lists this clone with a count of one. The identical CDR3 is also encoded by other nucleotide sequences in the sample. V is TRBV6-5 and J is TRBJ1-2, with 10 bases that match TRBD1. There are 14 residues in the CDR3. V lost 0 bases to trimming and J lost 8 bases; unmatched junction nucleotides: 3. Germline V CDR1 and CDR2: MNHEY, SVGAGI. In DNA form, the CDR3 reads TGTGCCAGCAGTTACTCGACAGGGGGCTACGGCTACACCTTC. This translates into CASSYSTGGYGYTF.

This sequence joins TRBV4-1 and TRBJ2-1; TRBD1 aligns across 11 bases. The CDR3 loop spans 15 amino acids. J was trimmed by 7 bases and V by 3 bases; bases with no gene match: 5. The germline CDR1 and CDR2 sequences are MGHRA and YSYEKL. As DNA, the CDR3 is TGCGCCAGCAGCCAGGGAGGACAGGGGGCGAATGAGCAGTTCTTC. Translating gives CASSQGGQGANEQFF.

The chain combines TRBV9 with TRBJ2-2; D is undetermined. CDR3 length: 13 residues. Per germline, CDR1 SGDLS and CDR2 YYNGEE. V was trimmed by 3 bases and J by 5 bases, leaving 8 bases between them. CDR3 sequence reads: CASSGRRTGELFF. The DNA of the CDR3 is TGTGCCAGCAGCGGGCGGCGGACCGGGGAGCTGTTTTTT.

The gene calls are TRBV15 and TRBJ2-7; 10 nucleotides line up with TRBD1. The J segment lost 6 bases and the V segment lost 4 bases, leaving 15 bases of the junction unmatched. The CDR3 contains 17 residues. Germline V gene sequence: CDR1 LNHNV, CDR2 YYDKDF (reference sequence). The CDR3 protein is CATSTPLRGTGVPEQYF. CDR3 coding DNA: TGTGCCACCAGCACCCCCCTAAGGGGGACAGGGGTTCCCGAGCAGTACTTC.

The chain is built from TRBV4-1 and TRBJ2-1; D is ambiguous. The CDR3 totals 16 residues. From germline, CDR1 is MGHRA and CDR2 YSYEKL. V gave up 1 base and J gave up 2 bases, with 12 bases separating them. The CDR3 loop reads CASSQGLLVAYNEQFF. The CDR3 region has the DNA TGCGCCAGCAGCCAAGGGCTTCTAGTCGCCTACAATGAGCAGTTCTTC.

This clone was observed a single time. The DNA for the CDR3 is TGTGCCAGCAGTGAAGGGGGGAGGTATGGCTACACCTTC. As protein: CASSEGGRYGYTF. The genes are TRBV2 and TRBJ1-2; D may be TRBD1 (5 bases). The germline V gene has CDR1 SNHLY and CDR2 FYNNEI. The germline V and J ends were trimmed by 1 base and 5 bases, with 8 bases remaining between them. The CDR3 sequence is 13 residues long. Based on the CDR3 plus reference TRBV2 and TRBJ1-2, the full variable domain is EPEVTQTPSHQVTQMGQEVILRCVPISNHLYFYWYRQILGQKVEFLVSFYNNEISEKSEIFDDQFSVERPDGSNFTLKIRSTKLEDSAMYFCASSEGGRYGYTFGSGTRLTVV.

The chain links TRBV19 to TRBJ1-5; 12 bases align to TRBD1. Losses at the gene ends were 1 base for V and 6 bases for J; bases not matched to a gene: 4. This CDR3 spans 16 amino acids. The V gene's germline CDR1 is LNHDA and CDR2 SQIVND (reference sequence). CDR3 region: CASSIGDRGRLQPQHF. The CDR3 DNA sequence: TGTGCCAGTAGTATAGGGGACAGGGGGCGGCTTCAGCCCCAGCATTTT. Full variable domain (missing parts from reference TRBV19 and TRBJ1-5): DGGITQSPKYLFRKEGQNVTLSCEQNLNHDAMYWYRQDPGQGLRLIYYSQIVNDFQKGDIAEGYSVSREKKESFPLTVTSAQKNPTAFYLCASSIGDRGRLQPQHFGDGTRLSIL.

This clone came up once. The CDR3 nucleotides are TGTGCCAGCAGCTCCCGGACAGGGGGTGTAGGCGGCTACACCTTC. Protein: CASSSRTGGVGGYTF. The chain is built from TRBV7-9 and TRBJ1-2, with 10 bases matching TRBD1. With 4 bases clipped from V and 8 bases from J, the junction kept 10 bases outside the gene matches. The CDR3 consists of 15 residues. The germline V gene encodes CDR1 SEHNR and CDR2 FQNEAQ (reference sequence).

The V and J genes are TRBV12-3 or TRBV12-4 and TRBJ1-1, with TRBD1 matching 7 bases. This CDR3 contains 13 residues. V trimming: 9 bases; J trimming: 6 bases; junction bases outside the gene matches: 10. The CDR3 coding sequence is TGTGCCAGGGCCCTCGACAGGGCCCCTGAAGCTTTCTTT. This gives the protein CARALDRAPEAFF.

J is TRBJ2-1 and V is TRBV9, with 8 bases fitting TRBD1. Germline CDR1 and CDR2: SGDLS and YYNGEE. The CDR3 extends over 17 amino acids. V shed 0 bases, J shed 7 bases, and the junction held 12 bases outside the gene matches. In DNA, the CDR3 is TGTGCCAGCAGCGTAGGGGTGGACAGGGATCTACGGAATGAGCAGTTCTTC. This gives the protein CASSVGVDRDLRNEQFF. The variable domain in full, with the rest retrieved from reference TRBV9 and TRBJ2-1, is DSGVTQTPKHLITATGQRVTLRCSPRSGDLSVYWYQQSLDQGLQFLIQYYNGEERAKGNILERFSAQQFPDLHSELNLSSLELGDSALYFCASSVGVDRDLRNEQFFGPGTRLTVL.

V usage is TRBV21-1 and J usage is TRBJ2-2; TRBD2 was called by the table and not checked on the DNA. TRBV21-1 is labeled a pseudogene. This CDR3 comprises 15 residues. The CDR3 sequence is CASKKGGRGTGELFF. CDR3 coding DNA: TGTGCCAGCAAAAAGGGAGGCCGGGGTACCGGGGAGCTGTTTTTT.

This clone was seen only a few times. This rearrangement joins TRBV18 to TRBJ2-7; 8 nucleotides match TRBD1. V trimming: 5 bases; J trimming: 0 bases; junction bases outside the gene matches: 3. Germline assignment: CDR1 KGHSH and CDR2 LQKENI. The CDR3 covers 14 residues. CDR3 amino acids: CASSTGQVSYEQYF. The CDR3, as DNA: TGTGCCAGCTCAACGGGACAGGTCTCCTACGAGCAGTACTTC.

The V gene is TRBV25-1, the J gene TRBJ1-4, with TRBD1 identical over 8 bases. The J segment lost 8 bases and the V segment lost 1 base, leaving 6 bases of the junction unmatched. The CDR3 loop spans 15 amino acids. CDR1 and CDR2 from the germline V gene are MGHDK and SYGVNS. CDR3 bases: TGTGCCAGCAGTGAATCAGGGGGCGCCGGGGAAAAACTGTTTTTT. It codes for CASSESGGAGEKLFF.